What follows describes a single T cell receptor beta chain. The junction departs from germline at one end; a sequencing error may be responsible. Germline assignment: CDR1 SEHNR and CDR2 FQNEAQ (reference sequence). CDR3 length: 17 residues. This PCR relied on a set of 60 Vbeta primers and 13 Jbeta primers. Libraries were prepared by immunoSEQ multiplex PCR; TCRdb keeps only in-frame clonotypes and omits some of them. The sample carries 100,000 to 150,000 clones, approximately 81% recorded once. The sample comes from a study of cytomegalovirus exposure and HLA in healthy donors. The chain employs TRBV7-9 and TRBJ1-5; the match to TRBD1 covers 10 bases. This receptor was identified in a man younger than 35 in good health and CMV-seropositive. The sample consisted of PBMCs. CDR3 loop: CSSSLVRGTGDDQPQHF. The CDR3 DNA sequence: TGTTCCAGCAGCTTAGTGCGCGGGACAGGGGACGATCAGCCCCAGCATTTT.